This is a list of T cell receptor beta chains from one sample in a study of T cell changes during pregnancy in multiple sclerosis. This table comes from immunoSEQ multiplex PCR, and its TCRdb copy is limited to in-frame clones, with some not included. Of under 30,000 clones in the sample, roughly 87% were seen once. This sample comprised CD8+ T cells from peripheral blood mononuclear cells, obtained in the second trimester of pregnancy. The receptor set was obtained from a female donor with multiple sclerosis, enrolled in a pregnancy study. The CDR3 runs from the conserved cysteine through the conserved F or W. D genes are given only for firm matches. Not all rows give a size; the values are once, few, many and, for expanded clones, a class.

D: NA
V: TRBV30
J: TRBJ1-3
size: NA
DNA: TGTGCCTGGAGTGTCGGAGGGGCTGGAAACACCATATATTTT
CDR3: CAWSVGGAGNTIYF

D: NA
V: TRBV13
J: TRBJ2-3
size: NA
DNA: TGTGCCAGCAGCTTACGGTCTAGTTGGGCAGATACGCAGTATTTT
CDR3: CASSLRSSWADTQYF

D: NA
V: TRBV7-3
J: TRBJ2-3
size: once
DNA: TGTGCCAGCAGCTCTCCGGGACTGAACACAGATACGCAGTATTTT
CDR3: CASSSPGLNTDTQYF

D: NA
V: TRBV25-1
J: TRBJ2-7
size: NA
DNA: TGTGCCAGCAATACGGCTAGCTGTTTCTACGAGCAGTACTTC
CDR3: CASNTASCFYEQYF

D: NA
V: TRBV5-6
J: TRBJ1-1
size: NA
DNA: TGTGCCAGCAGCTTGGGGCAGGCGTTCACTGAAGCTTTCTTT
CDR3: CASSLGQAFTEAFF

D: TRBD2
V: TRBV9
J: TRBJ2-1
size: once
DNA: TGTGCCAGCAGCGCCACTAGCGGACCTTACAATGAGCAGTTCTTC
CDR3: CASSATSGPYNEQFF

D: NA
V: TRBV28
J: TRBJ1-2
size: NA
DNA: TGTGCCAGCAGTTTCAGCGACTATGGCTACACCTTC
CDR3: CASSFSDYGYTF

D: TRBD2
V: TRBV7-3
J: TRBJ2-1
size: NA
DNA: TGTGCCAGCAGCCCCGGGACTAGCGGGGGACATGAGCAGTTCTTC
CDR3: CASSPGTSGGHEQFF

D: NA
V: TRBV25-1
J: TRBJ2-7
size: NA
DNA: TGTGCCAGCAGTGAAGACTACTCCTACGAGCAGTACTTC
CDR3: CASSEDYSYEQYF

D: TRBD1
V: TRBV28
J: TRBJ2-7
size: NA
DNA: TGTGCCAGCAGTCTGGGGACAGGGGGCCCCTACGAGCAGTACTTC
CDR3: CASSLGTGGPYEQYF

D: NA
V: TRBV10-3
J: TRBJ2-1
size: NA
DNA: TGTGCCATCAGTGATTGGCAGGCCTCCTCCTACAATGAGCAGTTCTTC
CDR3: CAISDWQASSYNEQFF

D: NA
V: TRBV5-6
J: TRBJ2-1
size: NA
DNA: TGTGCCAGCAGCTTGGTGGACTATGAGCAGTTCTTC
CDR3: CASSLVDYEQFF

D: NA
V: TRBV19
J: TRBJ1-4
size: NA
DNA: TGTGCCAGTAGTGGGCGGACAGTTCTCCCTAATGAAAAACTGTTTTTT
CDR3: CASSGRTVLPNEKLFF

D: NA
V: TRBV30
J: TRBJ1-4
size: NA
DNA: TGTGCCTGGAGGCAGGGGAGGGCAACTAATGAAAAACTGTTTTTT
CDR3: CAWRQGRATNEKLFF

D: TRBD1
V: TRBV6-4
J: TRBJ2-2
size: few
DNA: TGTGCCAGCAGAGACGGGACAGGCGACACCGGGGAGCTGTTTTTT
CDR3: CASRDGTGDTGELFF

D: NA
V: TRBV5-1
J: TRBJ2-7
size: NA
DNA: TGCGCCAGCAGCTTGTCAGGGGGGTCCTACGAGCAGTACTTC
CDR3: CASSLSGGSYEQYF

D: TRBD2
V: TRBV7-9
J: TRBJ2-1
size: NA
DNA: TGTGCCAGCAGCTTTAGCGGGGGGGCCTACAATGAGCAGTTCTTC
CDR3: CASSFSGGAYNEQFF

D: TRBD2
V: TRBV27
J: TRBJ2-7
size: once
DNA: TGTGCCAGCAGTTCGGGGGGGCCGACCTACGAGCAGTACTTC
CDR3: CASSSGGPTYEQYF

D: NA
V: TRBV5-1
J: TRBJ2-7
size: NA
DNA: TGCGCCAGCAGCCCGGACTCATGGGGGCAGTACTTC
CDR3: CASSPDSWGQYF

D: TRBD2
V: TRBV19
J: TRBJ2-5
size: once
DNA: TGTGCCAGTAGTTTTAGTCGAGCGGGAGGCGAGACCCAGTACTTC
CDR3: CASSFSRAGGETQYF

D: NA
V: TRBV27
J: TRBJ2-1
size: NA
DNA: TGTGCCAGCAGTTTATATTCGGGTGGAAACAATGAGCAGTTCTTC
CDR3: CASSLYSGGNNEQFF

D: TRBD2
V: TRBV27
J: TRBJ2-1
size: NA
DNA: TGTGCCAGCAGTTCCGGGACTAGCGGACCTTACAATGAGCAGTTCTTC
CDR3: CASSSGTSGPYNEQFF

D: NA
V: TRBV29-1
J: TRBJ2-2
size: NA
DNA: TGCAGCGTTGTTAGCAGGGAGGATATGACCGGGGAGCTGTTTTTT
CDR3: CSVVSREDMTGELFF

D: TRBD1
V: TRBV4-2
J: TRBJ1-5
size: NA
DNA: TGTGCCAGCAGCCAAGAGTGGGACAGGGGAAATCAGCCCCAGCATTTT
CDR3: CASSQEWDRGNQPQHF

D: NA
V: TRBV10-3
J: TRBJ2-7
size: NA
DNA: TGTGCCATCAGTGAGTCACTAACCTACGAGCAGTACTTC
CDR3: CAISESLTYEQYF

D: NA
V: TRBV29-1
J: TRBJ1-2
size: once
DNA: TGCAGCGTTGAAGGGGGAGCCGACCCCTATGGCTACACCTTC
CDR3: CSVEGGADPYGYTF

D: NA
V: TRBV5-8
J: TRBJ2-7
size: NA
DNA: TGTGCCAGCAGCTTGAGTTACGAACTGTCGGCCTACGAGCAGTACTTC
CDR3: CASSLSYELSAYEQYF

D: TRBD2
V: TRBV5-5
J: TRBJ2-1
size: once
DNA: TGTGCCAGCAGCTTGCTCCTAGCGGGAGAAGGCGGTGAGCAGTTCTTC
CDR3: CASSLLLAGEGGEQFF

D: NA
V: TRBV7-6
J: TRBJ2-5
size: NA
DNA: TGTGCCAGCAGCTTAGGTCTTCAAGAGACCCAGTACTTC
CDR3: CASSLGLQETQYF

D: NA
V: TRBV7-9
J: TRBJ1-1
size: NA
DNA: TGTGCCAGCAGCGATTTCTTAGGAGTGGCTTTCTTT
CDR3: CASSDFLGVAFF

D: NA
V: TRBV27
J: TRBJ1-2
size: once
DNA: TGTGCCAGCAGGGACATCGGCTATGGCTACACCTTC
CDR3: CASRDIGYGYTF

D: TRBD1
V: TRBV9
J: TRBJ1-1
size: NA
DNA: TGTGCCAGCAGAAACCTGACAGGGCTAGGTGGAGCTTTCTTT
CDR3: CASRNLTGLGGAFF